This entry concerns a single TCR beta chain. PCR involved 60 Vbeta and 13 Jbeta primers. TCRdb's table, derived via immunoSEQ multiplex PCR, lists solely in-frame clones and lacks some. There are about 150,000 clones in the sample; roughly 80% occur only once, and roughly 3.6% lies in the top ten. This sample was taken from a study of cytomegalovirus exposure and HLA in healthy donors. This CDR3 is built from 17 residues. V was cut by 7 bases and J by 0 bases, with 19 bases left in between. CDR1 and CDR2 from the germline V gene are WSHSY and SAAADI. The sequenced sample was PBMCs. The gene calls are TRBV10-2 and TRBJ2-1; D might be TRBD2 (6 bases). This TCR derives from a human donor in good health. The CDR3 is CASITLGSLSSYNEQFF. The DNA of the CDR3 is TGCGCCAGCATCACACTCGGGAGCCTGAGCTCCTACAATGAGCAGTTCTTC.